The TCR beta chain described here comes from a study of prognosis after radiotherapy for stage I lung cancer. Using two-round multiplex PCR, the authors amplified TCR beta CDR3 from genomic DNA. Initially, in first-round PCR, primers specific to each TRBV and TRBJ gene were used. TCRdb called the multiplex PCR reads again in MiXCR, with one record for every CDR3 protein. The table shows over 25,000 distinct CDR3 sequences, with around 45% occurring only once. This clonotype is classed as medium-sized. Trimming cost V 3 bases and J 4 bases, with 18 bases left between them. The length of the CDR3 is 17 residues. In germline, CDR1 is SGHNT, CDR2 YENEEA.

The receptor was derived from a donor aged 50 or older with non-small cell lung cancer. This chain joins TRBV11-3 and TRBJ2-2; D is unresolved. Here the sequenced sample was PBMCs, taken before or after stereotactic body radiation therapy (not recorded which). The CDR3 spells CASSFESTKWRTGELFF. Here the CDR3 DNA reads TGTGCCAGCAGCTTCGAATCGACGAAGTGGCGCACCGGGGAGCTGTTTTTT. The whole variable domain, filled in from reference TRBV11-3 and TRBJ2-2, reads EAGVVQSPRYKIIEKKQPVAFWCNPISGHNTLYWYLQNLGQGPELLIRYENEEAVDDSQLPKDRFSAERLKGVDSTLKIQPAELGDSAVYLCASSFESTKWRTGELFFGEGSRLTVL.